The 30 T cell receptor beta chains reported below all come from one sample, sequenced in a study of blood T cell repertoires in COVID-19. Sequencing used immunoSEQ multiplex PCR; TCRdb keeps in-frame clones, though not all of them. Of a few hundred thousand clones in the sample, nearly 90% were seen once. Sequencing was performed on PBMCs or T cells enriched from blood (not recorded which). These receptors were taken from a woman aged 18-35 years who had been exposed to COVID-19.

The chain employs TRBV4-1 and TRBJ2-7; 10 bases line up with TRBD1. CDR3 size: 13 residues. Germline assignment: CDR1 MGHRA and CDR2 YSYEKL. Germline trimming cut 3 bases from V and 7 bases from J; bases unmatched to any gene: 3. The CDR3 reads CASSQDRGREQYF. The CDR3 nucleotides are TGCGCCAGCAGCCAGGACAGGGGGAGAGAGCAGTACTTC.

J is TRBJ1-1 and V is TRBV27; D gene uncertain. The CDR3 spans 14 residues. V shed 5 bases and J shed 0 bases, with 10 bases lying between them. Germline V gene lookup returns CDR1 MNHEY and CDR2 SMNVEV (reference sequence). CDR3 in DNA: TGTGCCAGCAGTGGCGGGGTAATGAACACTGAAGCTTTCTTT. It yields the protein CASSGGVMNTEAFF.

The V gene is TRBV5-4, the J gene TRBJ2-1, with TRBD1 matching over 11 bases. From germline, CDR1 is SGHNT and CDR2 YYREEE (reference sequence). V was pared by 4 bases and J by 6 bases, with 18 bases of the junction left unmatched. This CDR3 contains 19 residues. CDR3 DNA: TGTGCCAGCAGCGTCAACCGGGACAGGGGGAGTCTTGGCCCCAATGAGCAGTTCTTC. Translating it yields CASSVNRDRGSLGPNEQFF.

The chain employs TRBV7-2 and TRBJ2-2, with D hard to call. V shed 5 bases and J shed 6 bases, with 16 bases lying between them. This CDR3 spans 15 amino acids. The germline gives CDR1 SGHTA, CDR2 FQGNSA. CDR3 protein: CASSPGARMAGELFF. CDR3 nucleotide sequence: TGTGCCAGCAGCCCAGGTGCCAGGATGGCCGGGGAGCTGTTTTTT.

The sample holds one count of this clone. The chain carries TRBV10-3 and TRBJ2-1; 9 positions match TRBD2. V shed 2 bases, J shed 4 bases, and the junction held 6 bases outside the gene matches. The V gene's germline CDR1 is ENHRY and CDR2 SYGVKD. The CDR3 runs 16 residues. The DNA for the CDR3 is TGTGCCATCAGTGAGAGGCCTAGCGGGGAGTACAATGAGCAGTTCTTC. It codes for CAISERPSGEYNEQFF.

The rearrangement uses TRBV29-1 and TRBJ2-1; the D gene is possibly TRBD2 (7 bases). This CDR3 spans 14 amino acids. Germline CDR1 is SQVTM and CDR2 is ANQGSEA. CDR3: CNTNGGAGSYEQFF. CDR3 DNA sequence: TGCAATACGAATGGGGGGGCGGGTTCCTATGAGCAGTTCTTC.

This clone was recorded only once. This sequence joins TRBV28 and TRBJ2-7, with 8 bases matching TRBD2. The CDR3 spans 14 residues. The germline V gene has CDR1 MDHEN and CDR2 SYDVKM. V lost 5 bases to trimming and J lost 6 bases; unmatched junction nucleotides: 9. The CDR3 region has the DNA TGTGCCAGCAGTGACCATAGCGGGGATACCGAGCAGTACTTC. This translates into CASSDHSGDTEQYF.

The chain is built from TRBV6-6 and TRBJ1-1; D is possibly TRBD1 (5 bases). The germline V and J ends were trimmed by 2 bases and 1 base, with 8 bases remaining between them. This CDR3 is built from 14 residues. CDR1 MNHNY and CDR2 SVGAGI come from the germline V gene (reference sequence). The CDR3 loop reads CASSYVRGNTEAFF. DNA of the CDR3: TGTGCCAGCAGTTACGTTAGGGGGAACACTGAAGCTTTCTTT.

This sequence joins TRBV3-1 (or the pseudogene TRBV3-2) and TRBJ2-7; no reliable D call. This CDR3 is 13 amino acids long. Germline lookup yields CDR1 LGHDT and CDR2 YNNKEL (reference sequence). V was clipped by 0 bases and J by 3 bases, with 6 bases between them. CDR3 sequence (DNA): TGTGCCAGCAGCCAAGACTCGGGCTACGAGCAGTACTTC. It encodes CASSQDSGYEQYF.

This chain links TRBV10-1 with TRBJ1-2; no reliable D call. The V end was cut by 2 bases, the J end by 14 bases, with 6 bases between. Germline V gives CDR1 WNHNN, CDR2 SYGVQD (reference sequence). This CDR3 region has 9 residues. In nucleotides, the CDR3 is TGCGCCAGCAGTGAGGGCGGGACCTTC. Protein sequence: CASSEGGTF.

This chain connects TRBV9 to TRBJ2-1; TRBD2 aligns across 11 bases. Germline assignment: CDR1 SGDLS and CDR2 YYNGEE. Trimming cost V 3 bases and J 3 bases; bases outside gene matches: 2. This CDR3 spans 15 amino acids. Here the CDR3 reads CASSALAGDYNEQFF. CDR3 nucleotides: TGTGCCAGCAGCGCACTAGCGGGAGACTACAATGAGCAGTTCTTC.

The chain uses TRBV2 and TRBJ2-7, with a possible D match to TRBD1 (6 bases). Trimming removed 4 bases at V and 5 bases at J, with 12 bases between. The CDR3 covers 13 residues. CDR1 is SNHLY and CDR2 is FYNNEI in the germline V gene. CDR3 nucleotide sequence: TGTGCCAGCAGTGGTCAGGGGATCGACGAGCAGTACTTC. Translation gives CASSGQGIDEQYF.

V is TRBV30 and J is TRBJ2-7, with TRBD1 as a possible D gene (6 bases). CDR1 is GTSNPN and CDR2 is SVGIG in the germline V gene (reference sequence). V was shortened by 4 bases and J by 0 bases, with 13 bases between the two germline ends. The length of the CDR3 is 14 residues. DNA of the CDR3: TGTGCCTGGAATCCCAGGGGCCTCTCCTACGAGCAGTACTTC. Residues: CAWNPRGLSYEQYF.

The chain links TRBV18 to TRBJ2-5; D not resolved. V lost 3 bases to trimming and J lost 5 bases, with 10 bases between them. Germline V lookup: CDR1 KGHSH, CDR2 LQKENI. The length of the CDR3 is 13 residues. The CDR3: CASSPLEEETQYF. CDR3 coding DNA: TGTGCCAGCTCACCCCTCGAGGAGGAGACCCAGTACTTC. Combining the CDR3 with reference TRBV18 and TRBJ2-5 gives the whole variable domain NAGVMQNPRHLVRRRGQEARLRCSPMKGHSHVYWYRQLPEEGLKFMVYLQKENIIDESGMPKERFSAEFPKEGPSILRIQQVVRGDSAAYFCASSPLEEETQYFGPGTRLLVL.

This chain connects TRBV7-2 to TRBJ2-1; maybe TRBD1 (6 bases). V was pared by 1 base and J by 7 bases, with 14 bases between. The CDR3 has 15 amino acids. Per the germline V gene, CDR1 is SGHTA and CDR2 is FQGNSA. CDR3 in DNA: TGTGCCAGCAGCTTAGACAGGGATTATGGAAATGAGCAGTTCTTC. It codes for CASSLDRDYGNEQFF.

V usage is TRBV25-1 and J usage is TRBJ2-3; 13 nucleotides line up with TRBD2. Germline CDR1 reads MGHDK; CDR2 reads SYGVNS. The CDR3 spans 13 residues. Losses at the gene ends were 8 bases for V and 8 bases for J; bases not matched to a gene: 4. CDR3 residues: CASGLAGVGTQYF. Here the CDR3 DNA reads TGTGCCAGCGGACTAGCGGGAGTGGGTACGCAGTATTTT.

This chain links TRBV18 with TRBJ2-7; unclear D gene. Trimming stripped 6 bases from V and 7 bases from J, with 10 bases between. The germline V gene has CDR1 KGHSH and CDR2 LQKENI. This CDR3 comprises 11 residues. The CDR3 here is CASSQTEEQYF. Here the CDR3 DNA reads TGTGCCAGCTCGCAAACTGAAGAGCAGTACTTC.

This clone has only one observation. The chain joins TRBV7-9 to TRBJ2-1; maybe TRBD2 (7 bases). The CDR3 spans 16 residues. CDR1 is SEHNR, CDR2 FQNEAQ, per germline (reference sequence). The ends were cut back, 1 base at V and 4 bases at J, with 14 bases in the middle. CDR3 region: CASSLEGGAWYNEQFF. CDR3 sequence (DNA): TGTGCCAGCAGCTTAGAAGGGGGGGCATGGTACAATGAGCAGTTCTTC.

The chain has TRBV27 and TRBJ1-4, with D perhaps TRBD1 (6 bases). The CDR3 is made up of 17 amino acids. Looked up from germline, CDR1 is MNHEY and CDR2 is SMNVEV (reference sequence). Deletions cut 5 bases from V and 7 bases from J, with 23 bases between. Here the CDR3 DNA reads TGTGCCAGCAGTCAAAGGACAGCTCCCCTAAGAGCTGAAAAACTGTTTTTT. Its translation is CASSQRTAPLRAEKLFF.

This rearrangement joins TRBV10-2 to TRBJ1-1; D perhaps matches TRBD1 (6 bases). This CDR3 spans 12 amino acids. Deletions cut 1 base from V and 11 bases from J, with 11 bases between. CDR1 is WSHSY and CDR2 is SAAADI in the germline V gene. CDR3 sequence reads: CASSELQGMAFF. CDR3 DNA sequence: TGCGCCAGCAGTGAGTTACAGGGAATGGCTTTCTTT.

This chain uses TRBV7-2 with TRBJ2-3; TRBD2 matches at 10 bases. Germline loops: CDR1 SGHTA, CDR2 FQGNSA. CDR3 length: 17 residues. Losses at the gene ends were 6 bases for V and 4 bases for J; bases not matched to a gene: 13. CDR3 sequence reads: CASRLAGVILNADTQYF. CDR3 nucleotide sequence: TGTGCCAGCAGGCTAGCGGGGGTTATCTTGAATGCAGATACGCAGTATTTT.

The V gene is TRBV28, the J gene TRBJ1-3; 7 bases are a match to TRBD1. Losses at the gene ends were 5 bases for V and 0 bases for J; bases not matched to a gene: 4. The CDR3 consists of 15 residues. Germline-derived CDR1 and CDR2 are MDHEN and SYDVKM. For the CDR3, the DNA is TGTGCCAGCAGTCAGGGGGATCGCTCTGGAAACACCATATATTTT. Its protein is CASSQGDRSGNTIYF. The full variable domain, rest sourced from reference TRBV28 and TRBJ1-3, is DVKVTQSSRYLVKRTGEKVFLECVQDMDHENMFWYRQDPGLGLRLIYFSYDVKMKEKGDIPEGYSVSREKKERFSLILESASTNQTSMYLCASSQGDRSGNTIYFGEGSWLTVV.

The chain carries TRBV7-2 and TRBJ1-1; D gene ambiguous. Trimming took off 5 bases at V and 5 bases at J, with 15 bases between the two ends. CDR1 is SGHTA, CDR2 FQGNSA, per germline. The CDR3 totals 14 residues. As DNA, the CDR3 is TGTGCCAGCAGCAGAGAAATGGGCATAACTGAAGCTTTCTTT. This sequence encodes CASSREMGITEAFF.

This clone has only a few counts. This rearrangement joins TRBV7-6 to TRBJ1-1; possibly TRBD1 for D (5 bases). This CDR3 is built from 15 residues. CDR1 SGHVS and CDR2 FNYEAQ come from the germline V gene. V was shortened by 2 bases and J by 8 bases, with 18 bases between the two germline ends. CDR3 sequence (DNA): TGTGCCAGCAGCTTAAATCCGGGGGGGATGATAGAAGCTTTCTTT. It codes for CASSLNPGGMIEAFF.

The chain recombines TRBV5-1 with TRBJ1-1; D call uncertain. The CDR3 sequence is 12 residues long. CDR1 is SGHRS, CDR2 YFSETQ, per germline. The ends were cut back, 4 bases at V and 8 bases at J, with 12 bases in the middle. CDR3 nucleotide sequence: TGCGCCAGCAGCGCCACATCTGGCGAAGCTTTCTTT. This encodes CASSATSGEAFF.

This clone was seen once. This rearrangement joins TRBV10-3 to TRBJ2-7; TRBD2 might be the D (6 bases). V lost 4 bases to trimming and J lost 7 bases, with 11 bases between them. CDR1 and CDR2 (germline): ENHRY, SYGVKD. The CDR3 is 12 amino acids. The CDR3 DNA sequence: TGTGCCATCAGTGCGGGGGTGCGGGAGCAGTACTTC. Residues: CAISAGVREQYF.

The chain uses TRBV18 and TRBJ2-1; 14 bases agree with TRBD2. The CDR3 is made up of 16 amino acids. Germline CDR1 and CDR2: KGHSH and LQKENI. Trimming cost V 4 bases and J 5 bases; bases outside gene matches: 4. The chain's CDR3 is CASSQGTSGGHNEQFF. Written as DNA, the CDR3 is TGTGCCAGCTCACAAGGGACTAGCGGGGGCCACAATGAGCAGTTCTTC.

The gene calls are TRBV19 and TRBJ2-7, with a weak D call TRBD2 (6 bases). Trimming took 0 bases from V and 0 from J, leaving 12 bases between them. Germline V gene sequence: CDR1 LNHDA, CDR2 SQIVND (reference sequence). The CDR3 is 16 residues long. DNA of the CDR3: TGTGCCAGTAGTATAGATCAGGGACTCGACTCCTACGAGCAGTACTTC. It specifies CASSIDQGLDSYEQYF.

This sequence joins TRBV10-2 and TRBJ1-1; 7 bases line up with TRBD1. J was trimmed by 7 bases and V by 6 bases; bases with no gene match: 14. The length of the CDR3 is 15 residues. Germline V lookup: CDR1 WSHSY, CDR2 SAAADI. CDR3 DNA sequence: TGCGCCAGCAGGACGTCGACAGGGCCCGACGATGAAGCTTTCTTT. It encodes CASRTSTGPDDEAFF.

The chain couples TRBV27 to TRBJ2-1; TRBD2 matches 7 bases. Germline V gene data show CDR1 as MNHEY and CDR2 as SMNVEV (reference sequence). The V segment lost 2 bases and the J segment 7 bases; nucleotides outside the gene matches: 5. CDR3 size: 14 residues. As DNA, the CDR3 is TGTGCCAGCAGTTTAACGAAACTAGCGAATGAGCAGTTCTTC. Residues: CASSLTKLANEQFF.